This T cell receptor (beta chain) stems from a study of cytomegalovirus exposure and HLA in healthy donors. Profiling relied on immunoSEQ multiplex PCR, and the TCRdb table lists in-frame clones only, not all of them. This sample yields 120,000 to 150,000 clones, of which about nine tenths are seen a single time; under 5% belongs to the top ten. The CDR3 has 15 amino acids. Germline V gives CDR1 LNHDA, CDR2 SQIVND (reference sequence). V was pared by 4 bases and J by 7 bases, with 9 bases of the junction left unmatched. Sequenced: PBMCs. This sequence was found in a man between 18 and 35 years old in good health and CMV-seropositive. The chain employs TRBV19 and TRBJ2-1; 8 bases agree with TRBD2. As DNA, the CDR3 is TGTGCCAGTAGTAGATTAGCGGGATCGGGGAATGAGCAGTTCTTC. Protein product: CASSRLAGSGNEQFF. The full variable domain, in which reference TRBV19 and TRBJ2-1 provide the parts outside the CDR3, is DGGITQSPKYLFRKEGQNVTLSCEQNLNHDAMYWYRQDPGQGLRLIYYSQIVNDFQKGDIAEGYSVSREKKESFPLTVTSAQKNPTAFYLCASSRLAGSGNEQFFGPGTRLTVL.